This T cell receptor beta chain was identified in a study of early T cells in non-severe SARS-CoV-2 infection. V shed 4 bases and J shed 0 bases, with 18 bases lying between them. Germline V gene data show CDR1 as LGHDT and CDR2 as YNNKEL (reference sequence). The CDR3 covers 17 residues. In regard to this clonotype: As yet, its antigen is unknown.

Study-level results: VDJdb-based annotation leaned toward anti-spike CD8 responses and missed private and CD4 specificities.

Researchers tagged individual cDNA molecules with unique molecular identifiers. One entry per CDR3 protein, called by TCRdb with MiXCR from the 5' RACE reads. The sample lists tens of thousands of distinct CDR3 sequences; approximately 16% were seen once. This chain uses TRBV3-1 with TRBJ1-1; no clear D. Here the sequenced sample was whole blood, taken at baseline. The TCR was taken from an adult who was a healthcare worker with PCR-confirmed SARS-CoV-2 infection or an uninfected control (not recorded which). The CDR3: CASSLSPQVSMNTEAFF. The CDR3 DNA reads TGTGCCAGCAGCCTGAGCCCCCAGGTATCCATGAACACTGAAGCTTTCTTT.